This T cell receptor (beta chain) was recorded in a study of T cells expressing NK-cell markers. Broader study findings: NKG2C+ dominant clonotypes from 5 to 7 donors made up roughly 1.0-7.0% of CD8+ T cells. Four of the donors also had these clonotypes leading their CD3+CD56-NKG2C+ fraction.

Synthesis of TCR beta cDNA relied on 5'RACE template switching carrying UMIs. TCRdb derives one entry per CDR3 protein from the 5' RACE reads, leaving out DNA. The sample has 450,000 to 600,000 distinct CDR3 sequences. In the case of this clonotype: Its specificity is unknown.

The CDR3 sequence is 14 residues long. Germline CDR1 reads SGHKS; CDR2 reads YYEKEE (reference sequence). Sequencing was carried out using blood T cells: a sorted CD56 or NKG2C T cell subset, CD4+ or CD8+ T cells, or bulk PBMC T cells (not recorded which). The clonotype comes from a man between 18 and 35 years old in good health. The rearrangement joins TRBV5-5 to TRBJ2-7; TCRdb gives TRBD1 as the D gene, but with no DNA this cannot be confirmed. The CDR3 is CASSLDLTAYEQYF.